Following are 13 T cell receptor beta chains from one sample sequenced in a study of T cell changes during pregnancy in multiple sclerosis. The table came from immunoSEQ multiplex PCR; TCRdb's copy has only in-frame clones and leaves some out. The table has about 52,000 clones, 92% seen once. The sample here was CD4+ T cells from peripheral blood mononuclear cells, taken in the third trimester of pregnancy. The receptors come from a female donor with multiple sclerosis, enrolled in a pregnancy study.

The CDR3 bases are TGTGCCAGCAGTACCCGACAGGGCGTGAACACTGAAGCTTTCTTT. Its translation is CASSTRQGVNTEAFF. The genes are TRBV6-1 and TRBJ1-1; TRBD1 aligns across 7 bases. CDR3 length: 15 residues. Trimming cost V 5 bases and J 0 bases; bases outside gene matches: 6. CDR1 is MNHNS, CDR2 SASEGT, per germline.

Only a few counts were recorded for this clone. V gene TRBV7-9 combines with J gene TRBJ2-1, with 9 bases matching TRBD2. The CDR3 covers 17 residues. CDR1 is SEHNR and CDR2 is FQNEAQ in the germline V gene (reference sequence). V lost 4 bases and J lost 5; bases outside the gene matches: 12. DNA of the CDR3: TGTGCCAGCAGCTCTCCCGGTCTAGCGGGGAGAAACAATGAGCAGTTCTTC. This codes for CASSSPGLAGRNNEQFF. The full variable domain, completed using reference TRBV7-9 and TRBJ2-1, is DTGVSQNPRHKITKRGQNVTFRCDPISEHNRLYWYRQTLGQGPEFLTYFQNEAQLEKSRLLSDRFSAERPKGSFSTLEIQRTEQGDSAMYLCASSSPGLAGRNNEQFFGPGTRLTVL.

The genes are TRBV15 and TRBJ1-2, with 8 bases matching TRBD1. V shed 5 bases, J shed 8 bases, and the junction held 10 bases outside the gene matches. The CDR3 covers 14 residues. The germline CDR1 and CDR2 sequences are LNHNV and YYDKDF (reference sequence). This CDR3 reads CATSERQGIAGYTF. In DNA, the CDR3 is TGTGCCACCAGCGAGCGACAGGGGATCGCCGGCTACACCTTC.

The chain combines TRBV7-3 with TRBJ2-3; 10 positions match TRBD1. This CDR3 has 16 amino acids. Germline V gene data show CDR1 as SGHTA and CDR2 as FQGTGA. V was pared by 0 bases and J by 4 bases, with 4 bases of the junction left unmatched. CDR3 nucleotide sequence: TGTGCCAGCAGCTTAACTCGGGACAGGGGACCAGATACGCAGTATTTT. Amino acid sequence: CASSLTRDRGPDTQYF. The entire variable domain, with the rest obtained from reference TRBV7-3 and TRBJ2-3, is as follows: GAGVSQTPSNKVTEKGKYVELRCDPISGHTALYWYRQSLGQGPEFLIYFQGTGAADDSGLPNDRFFAVRPEGSVSTLKIQRTERGDSAVYLCASSLTRDRGPDTQYFGPGTRLTVL.

The chain joins TRBV9 to TRBJ1-1; unclear D gene. The CDR3 contains 15 residues. The V end was cut by 4 bases, the J end by 0 bases, with 13 bases between. The germline V gene has CDR1 SGDLS and CDR2 YYNGEE. The CDR3 is CASSSREVLNTEAFF. CDR3 nucleotides: TGTGCCAGCAGCTCCCGAGAAGTCCTGAACACTGAAGCTTTCTTT. The full variable domain, in which reference TRBV9 and TRBJ1-1 provide the parts outside the CDR3, is DSGVTQTPKHLITATGQRVTLRCSPRSGDLSVYWYQQSLDQGLQFLIQYYNGEERAKGNILERFSAQQFPDLHSELNLSSLELGDSALYFCASSSREVLNTEAFFGQGTRLTVV.

This chain uses TRBV9 with TRBJ1-2; D is perhaps TRBD1 (6 bases). The CDR3 extends over 14 amino acids. The germline CDR1 and CDR2 sequences are SGDLS and YYNGEE. Trimming cost V 0 bases and J 6 bases, with 12 bases left between them. The CDR3 DNA sequence: TGTGCCAGCAGCGTAGGCACGGACAGCCATGGCTACACCTTC. Its translation: CASSVGTDSHGYTF.

This sequence joins TRBV6-5 and TRBJ2-1; 8 bases are a match to TRBD2. Per the germline V gene, CDR1 is MNHEY and CDR2 is SVGAGI. CDR3 size: 16 residues. Germline trimming cut 1 base from V and 0 bases from J; bases unmatched to any gene: 2. CDR3 amino acids: CASSYWSGSSYNEQFF. Here the CDR3 DNA reads TGTGCCAGCAGTTACTGGAGCGGGAGCTCCTACAATGAGCAGTTCTTC.

The chain links TRBV5-4 to TRBJ2-7; 8 nucleotides line up with TRBD2. The CDR3 is 14 amino acids. Germline-derived CDR1 and CDR2 are SGHNT and YYREEE (reference sequence). Losses at the gene ends were 5 bases for V and 3 bases for J; bases not matched to a gene: 7. The CDR3 DNA reads as TGTGCCAGCAGTCAACCGGGGGGGCTCTACGAGCAGTACTTC. It yields the protein CASSQPGGLYEQYF.

V is TRBV18 and J is TRBJ1-6, with 9 bases lining up with TRBD1. Germline trimming cut 6 bases from V and 8 bases from J; bases unmatched to any gene: 5. Per the germline V gene, CDR1 is KGHSH and CDR2 is LQKENI. The CDR3 covers 14 residues. The CDR3 DNA is TGTGCCAGCTCGCCGACAGGGGGATATTCACCCCTCCACTTT. Its translation: CASSPTGGYSPLHF.

The V gene is TRBV6-5, the J gene TRBJ1-3; D perhaps matches TRBD1 (5 bases). Trimming removed 6 bases at V and 0 bases at J, with 12 bases between. Germline V gene lookup returns CDR1 MNHEY and CDR2 SVGAGI. CDR3 length: 15 amino acids. As DNA, the CDR3 is TGTGCCAGCAGGGCCCCAGGGCCCTCTGGAAACACCATATATTTT. Its translation is CASRAPGPSGNTIYF.

J is TRBJ2-3 and V is TRBV5-4; 8 bases align to TRBD2. This CDR3 has 15 amino acids. Germline V gives CDR1 SGHNT, CDR2 YYREEE (reference sequence). Trimming at V came to 4 bases and at J to 3 bases, leaving 7 bases not matched to a gene. The CDR3 loop is CASSRGGLKTDTQYF. The CDR3, as DNA: TGTGCCAGCAGCCGGGGGGGACTAAAGACAGATACGCAGTATTTT.

This chain links TRBV29-1 with TRBJ1-2, with D perhaps TRBD1 (6 bases). The V and J ends lost 2 bases and 4 bases respectively, with 17 bases between them. The CDR3 runs to 15 residues. Germline V lookup: CDR1 SQVTM, CDR2 ANQGSEA. CDR3 in DNA: TGCAGCGTTGAACTAGAGGGGGGGGCGGCCTATGGCTACACCTTC. Amino acid sequence: CSVELEGGAAYGYTF.

J is TRBJ1-3 and V is TRBV9, with TRBD1 matching 9 bases. CDR3 length equals 18 residues. Looked up from germline, CDR1 is SGDLS and CDR2 is YYNGEE. V dropped 0 bases and J dropped 5; count of bases not matched to a gene: 12. CDR3 amino acids: CASSVGASGQGSRNTIYF. CDR3 nucleotide sequence: TGTGCCAGCAGCGTAGGGGCCTCCGGACAGGGGTCTCGAAACACCATATATTTT.